Sequencing of this T cell receptor (beta chain) was carried out in a study of regulatory T cells in long-lasting Graves disease. HTBI primers from iRepertoire and Arm-PCR of CDR3 regions yielded the TCR beta libraries. MiXCR was run by TCRdb on the multiplex PCR reads, yielding one entry per CDR3 protein. The sample consists of approximately 400,000 distinct CDR3 sequences, 14% to 15% of them appearing once. The time point: newly diagnosed GD, antithyroid drugs for less than 3 months. Isolated PBMC RNA provided the starting material for the TCR library. Trimming took 8 bases from V and 1 from J, leaving 11 bases between them. Germline V gene sequence: CDR1 MGHDK, CDR2 SYGVNS. CDR3 size: 13 residues. These data are also associated with another study on T cells in Graves' hyperthyroidism and ophthalmopathy.

The receptor comes from a woman aged 25 to 39 with Graves disease. This material consisted of peripheral blood mononuclear cells (PBMCs), taken at new diagnosis, from a patient treated with antithyroid drugs. The genes are TRBV25-1 and TRBJ1-2, with D possibly being TRBD1 (6 bases). CDR3 bases: TGTGCCAGCCGTCAAGGGGGTAACTATGGCTACACCTTC. Residues: CASRQGGNYGYTF.